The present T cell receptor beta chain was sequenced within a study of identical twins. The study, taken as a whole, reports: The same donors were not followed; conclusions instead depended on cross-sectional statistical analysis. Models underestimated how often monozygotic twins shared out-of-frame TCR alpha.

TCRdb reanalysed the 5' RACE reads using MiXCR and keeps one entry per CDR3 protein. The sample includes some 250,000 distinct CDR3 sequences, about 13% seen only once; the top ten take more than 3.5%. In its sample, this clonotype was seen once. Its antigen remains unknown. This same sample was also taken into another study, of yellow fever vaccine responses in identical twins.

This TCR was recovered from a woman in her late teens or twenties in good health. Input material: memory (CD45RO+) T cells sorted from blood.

CDR3 coding DNA: TGTGCCAGCGCTAAGCGGGGCGGAGAGACCCAGTACTTC. Its protein is CASAKRGGETQYF. This chain joins TRBV11-1 and TRBJ2-5; 7 bases fit TRBD2. CDR1 is SGHAT, CDR2 FQDESV, per germline (reference sequence). The CDR3 is made up of 13 amino acids. The junction had 7 bases not matched to a gene; V was cut back by 8 bases and J by 4 bases. Combining the CDR3 with reference TRBV11-1 and TRBJ2-5 gives the whole variable domain EAEVAQSPRYKITEKSQAVAFWCDPISGHATLYWYRQILGQGPELLVQFQDESVVDDSQLPKDRFSAERLKGVDSTLKIQPAELGDSAMYLCASAKRGGETQYFGPGTRLLVL.